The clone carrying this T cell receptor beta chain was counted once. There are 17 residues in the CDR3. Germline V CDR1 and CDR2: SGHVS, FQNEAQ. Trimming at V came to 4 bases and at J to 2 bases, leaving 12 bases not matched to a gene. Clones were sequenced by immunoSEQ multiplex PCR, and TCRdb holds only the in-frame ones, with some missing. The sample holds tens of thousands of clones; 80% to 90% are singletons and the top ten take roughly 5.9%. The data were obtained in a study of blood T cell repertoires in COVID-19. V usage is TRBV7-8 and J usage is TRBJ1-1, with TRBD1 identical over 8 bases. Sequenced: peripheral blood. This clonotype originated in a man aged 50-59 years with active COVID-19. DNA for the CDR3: TGTGCCAGCAGCTCACGCCGGGACAGGACCCGTAACACTGAAGCTTTCTTT. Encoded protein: CASSSRRDRTRNTEAFF.